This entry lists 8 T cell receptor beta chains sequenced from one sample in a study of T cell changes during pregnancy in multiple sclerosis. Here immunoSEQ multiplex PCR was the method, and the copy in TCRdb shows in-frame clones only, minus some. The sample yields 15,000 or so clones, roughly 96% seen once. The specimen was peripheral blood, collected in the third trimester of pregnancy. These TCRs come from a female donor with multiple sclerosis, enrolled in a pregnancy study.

The chain's CDR3 is CASSKGDVGVPGNTIYF. In DNA, the CDR3 is TGTGCCAGCAGCAAGGGGGATGTGGGGGTACCCGGAAACACCATATATTTT. The rearrangement joins TRBV7-2 to TRBJ1-3, with a weak D call TRBD1 (6 bases). CDR1 is SGHTA, CDR2 FQGNSA, per germline. The CDR3 spans 17 residues. V lost 5 bases to trimming and J lost 4 bases, with 21 bases between them.

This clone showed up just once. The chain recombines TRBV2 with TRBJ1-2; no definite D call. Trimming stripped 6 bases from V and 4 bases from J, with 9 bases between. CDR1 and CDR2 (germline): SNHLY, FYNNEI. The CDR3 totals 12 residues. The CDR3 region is CASRRQVYGYTF. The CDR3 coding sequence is TGTGCCAGCAGGCGCCAGGTCTATGGCTACACCTTC.

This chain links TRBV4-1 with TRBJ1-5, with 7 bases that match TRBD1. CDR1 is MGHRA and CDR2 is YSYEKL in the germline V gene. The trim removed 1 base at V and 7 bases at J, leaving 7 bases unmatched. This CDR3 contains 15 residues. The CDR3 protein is CASSQVGSGGQPQHF. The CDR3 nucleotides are TGCGCCAGCAGCCAAGTCGGGTCAGGGGGACAGCCCCAGCATTTT.

The DNA of the CDR3 is TGTGCCAGCAGTTTCCCCTTTGGGGGAGGAGGGACTGAAGCTTTCTTT. Its translation is CASSFPFGGGGTEAFF. The V gene is TRBV6-6, the J gene TRBJ1-1, with D perhaps matching TRBD1 (5 bases). Trimming shortened V by 4 bases and J by 5 bases, and 20 bases separated the two germline ends. Germline V gives CDR1 MNHNY, CDR2 SVGAGI (reference sequence). This CDR3 is built from 16 residues.

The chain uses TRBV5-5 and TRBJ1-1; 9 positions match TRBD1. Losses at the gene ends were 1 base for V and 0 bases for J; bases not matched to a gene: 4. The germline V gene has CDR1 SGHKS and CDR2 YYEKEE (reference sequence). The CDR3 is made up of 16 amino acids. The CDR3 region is CASSLWGDRVNTEAFF. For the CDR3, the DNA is TGTGCCAGCAGCTTGTGGGGGGACAGGGTGAACACTGAAGCTTTCTTT.

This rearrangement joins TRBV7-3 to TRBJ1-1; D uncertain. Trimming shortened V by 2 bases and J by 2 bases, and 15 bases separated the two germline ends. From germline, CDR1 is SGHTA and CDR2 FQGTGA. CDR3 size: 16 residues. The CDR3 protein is CASSLEGGTLNTEAFF. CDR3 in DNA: TGTGCCAGCAGCTTAGAGGGCGGCACCCTCAACACTGAAGCTTTCTTT.

This CDR3 is CASSVATGPSYEQYF. CDR3 sequence (DNA): TGTGCCAGCAGCGTGGCGACAGGACCAAGCTACGAGCAGTACTTC. J is TRBJ2-7 and V is TRBV9; perhaps TRBD1 as D (6 bases). V lost 2 bases to trimming and J lost 3 bases, with 15 bases between them. The CDR3 has 15 amino acids. Per germline, CDR1 SGDLS and CDR2 YYNGEE.

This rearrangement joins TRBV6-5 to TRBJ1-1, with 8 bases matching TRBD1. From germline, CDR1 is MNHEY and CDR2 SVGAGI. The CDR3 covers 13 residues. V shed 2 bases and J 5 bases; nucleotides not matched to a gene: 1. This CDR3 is CASSYGQGTEAFF. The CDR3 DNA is TGTGCCAGCAGTTACGGACAGGGAACTGAAGCTTTCTTT.